Listed here is a single TCR beta chain. Its specificity is not known. The CDR3 totals 15 residues. Trimming left V 0 bases short and J 3 bases short, with 10 bases between. Germline assignment: CDR1 MGHRA and CDR2 YSYEKL. The data were taken from a study of OX40 agonist ivuxolimab in advanced cancers. Study-level information: All patients had ivuxolimab intravenously every 2 weeks at 0.01 to 10 mg/kg. Study-level results: Expanded clones were, on average, more numerous among CD8+ T cells than CD4+.

Using immunoSEQ multiplex PCR, the repertoire was profiled, and TCRdb retains in-frame clones only, with some absent. This table has 35,000 to 40,000 clones, around 80% appearing once. The sequence was collected from an adult with an advanced solid tumor such as melanoma, head and neck, liver or kidney cancer. The sequencing used CD4+ or CD8+ T cells sorted from blood, collected in a trial of the OX40 agonist ivuxolimab. The chain is built from TRBV4-1 and TRBJ2-3; no reliable D call. CDR3 in DNA: TGCGCCAGCAGCCAAGATCGTGCAACTACAGATACGCAGTATTTT. Encoded protein: CASSQDRATTDTQYF.